This T cell receptor beta chain comes out of a study of shared T cell receptors in the human thymus. Sequencing used immunoSEQ multiplex PCR; TCRdb keeps in-frame clones, though not all of them. Of 650,000 to 950,000 clones in the sample, approximately 83% are singletons; the top ten hold around 0.01%. This CDR3 has 15 residues. Trimming cost V 2 bases and J 6 bases, with 13 bases left between them. CDR1 and CDR2 from the germline V gene are KGHSH and LQKENI. The same data also contributed to another study, on human thymus T cells. That publication notes: Obtained as resections during corrective heart surgery, the thymus tissue was then studied. Both thymic and peripheral blood repertoires showed apparently biased V and J usage.

Sequenced: thymocytes. This chain uses TRBV18 with TRBJ2-2, with D uncertain. This TCR came from a girl less than two years old with a congenital heart defect. The CDR3 nucleotides read TGTGCCAGCTCACCAACGTTGCGACTCCCCGGGGAGCTGTTTTTT. Translated, it gives CASSPTLRLPGELFF.